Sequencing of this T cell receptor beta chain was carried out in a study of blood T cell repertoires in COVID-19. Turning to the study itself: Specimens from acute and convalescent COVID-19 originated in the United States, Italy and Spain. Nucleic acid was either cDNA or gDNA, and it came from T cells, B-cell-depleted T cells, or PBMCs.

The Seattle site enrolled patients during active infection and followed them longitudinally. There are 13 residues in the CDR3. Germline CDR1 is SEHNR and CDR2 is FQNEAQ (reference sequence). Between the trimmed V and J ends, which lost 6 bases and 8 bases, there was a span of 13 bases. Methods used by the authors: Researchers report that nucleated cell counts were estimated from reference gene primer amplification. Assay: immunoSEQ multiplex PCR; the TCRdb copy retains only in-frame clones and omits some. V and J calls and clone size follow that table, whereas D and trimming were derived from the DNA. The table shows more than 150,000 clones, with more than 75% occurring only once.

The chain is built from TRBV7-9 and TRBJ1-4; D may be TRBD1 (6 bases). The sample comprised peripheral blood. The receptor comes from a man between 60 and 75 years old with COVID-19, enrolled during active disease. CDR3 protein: CASSPQGFEKLFF. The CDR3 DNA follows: TGTGCCAGCAGTCCTCAGGGGTTCGAAAAACTGTTTTTT.